What follows is one T cell receptor (beta chain) and its context. Its matching antigen is unknown. Germline V gene sequence: CDR1 MNHNS, CDR2 SASEGT. The CDR3 loop spans 14 amino acids. UMIs were included in TCR beta cDNA generated by 5'RACE template switching. Using the 5' RACE reads, TCRdb records one entry per CDR3 protein without DNA. This listing includes around 470,000 distinct CDR3 sequences. This sample stems from a study of T cells expressing NK-cell markers. Whole-study context: The TCR beta repertoires originated in sorted CD3+CD56+NKG2C+, CD3+CD56+NKG2C- and CD3+CD56-NKG2C+ T cells. Study-level points and caveats: In several donors, these clonotypes also led the CD3+CD56-NKG2C+ fraction. The study left the HCMV specificity of expanded NKG2C+ T cell clones unresolved.

This chain joins TRBV6-1 and TRBJ1-1; as DNA is missing, the TRBD1 call by TCRdb cannot be tested. This TCR was recovered from a woman between 50 and 59 years old in good health. Specimen: blood T cells: a sorted CD56 or NKG2C T cell subset, CD4+ or CD8+ T cells, or bulk PBMC T cells (not recorded which). The CDR3 sequence: CASSTEGSDFEAFF.